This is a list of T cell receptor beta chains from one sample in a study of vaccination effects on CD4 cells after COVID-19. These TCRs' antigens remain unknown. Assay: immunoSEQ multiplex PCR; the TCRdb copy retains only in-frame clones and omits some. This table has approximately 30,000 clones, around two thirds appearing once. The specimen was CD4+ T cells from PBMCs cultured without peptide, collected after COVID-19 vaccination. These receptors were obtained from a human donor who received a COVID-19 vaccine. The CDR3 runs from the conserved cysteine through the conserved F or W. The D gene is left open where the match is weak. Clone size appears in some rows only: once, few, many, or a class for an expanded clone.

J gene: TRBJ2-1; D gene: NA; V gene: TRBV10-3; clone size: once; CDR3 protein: CAISESRETYNEQFF; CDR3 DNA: TGTGCCATCAGTGAGTCGCGGGAAACCTACAATGAGCAGTTCTTC
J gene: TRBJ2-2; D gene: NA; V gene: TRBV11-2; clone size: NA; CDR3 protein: CASQGPSNTGELFF; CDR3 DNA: TGTGCCAGCCAGGGACCCTCGAACACCGGGGAGCTGTTTTTT
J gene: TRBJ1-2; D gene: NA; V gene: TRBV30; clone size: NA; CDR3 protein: CAWSPPRGADYGYTF; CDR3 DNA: TGTGCCTGGAGTCCCCCCCGGGGGGCCGACTATGGCTACACCTTC
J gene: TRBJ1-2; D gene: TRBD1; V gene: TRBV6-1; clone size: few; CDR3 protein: CASSEAMGQGGYTF; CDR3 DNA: TGTGCCAGCAGTGAAGCGATGGGACAGGGTGGCTACACCTTC
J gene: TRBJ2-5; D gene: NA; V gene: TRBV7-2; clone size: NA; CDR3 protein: CASSSERTQYF; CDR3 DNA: TGTGCCAGCAGCTCAGAGAGGACCCAGTACTTC
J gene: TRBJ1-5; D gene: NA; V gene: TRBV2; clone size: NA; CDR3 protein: CASSGGEGGQPQHF; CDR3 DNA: TGTGCCAGCAGTGGCGGGGAGGGAGGTCAGCCCCAGCATTTT
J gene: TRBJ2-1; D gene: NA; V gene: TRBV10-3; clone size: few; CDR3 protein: CAINGGKSNEQFF; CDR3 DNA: TGTGCCATCAACGGCGGGAAAAGCAATGAGCAGTTCTTC
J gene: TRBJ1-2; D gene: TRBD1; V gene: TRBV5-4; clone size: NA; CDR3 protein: CASSRPGQVGAEGSYTF; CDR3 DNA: TGTGCCAGCAGCCGCCCGGGACAGGTGGGGGCCGAAGGGAGCTACACCTTC
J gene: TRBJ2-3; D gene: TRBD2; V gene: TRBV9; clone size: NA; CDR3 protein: CASSVSGAGGTDTQYF; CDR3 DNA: TGTGCCAGCAGCGTAAGTGGAGCGGGGGGCACAGATACGCAGTATTTT
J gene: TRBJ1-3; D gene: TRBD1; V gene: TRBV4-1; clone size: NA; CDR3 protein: CASSPGRGGTGNTIYF; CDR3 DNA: TGCGCCAGCAGCCCGGGCAGGGGGGGAACTGGAAACACCATATATTTT
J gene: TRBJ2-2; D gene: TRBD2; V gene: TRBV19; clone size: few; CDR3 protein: CASSRWGLAGAGELFF; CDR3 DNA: TGTGCCAGTAGCCGCTGGGGACTAGCGGGAGCCGGGGAGCTGTTTTTT
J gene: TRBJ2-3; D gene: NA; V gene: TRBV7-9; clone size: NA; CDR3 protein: CASSFWRGPSTDTQYF; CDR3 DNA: TGTGCCAGCAGCTTTTGGAGGGGCCCCAGCACAGATACGCAGTATTTT
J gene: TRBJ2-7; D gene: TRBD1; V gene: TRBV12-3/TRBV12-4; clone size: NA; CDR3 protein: CASSADRGYEQYF; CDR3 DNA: TGTGCCAGCAGTGCCGACAGGGGCTACGAGCAGTACTTC
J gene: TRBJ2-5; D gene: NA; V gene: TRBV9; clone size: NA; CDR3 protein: CASSPPSRGGRETQYF; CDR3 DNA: TGTGCCAGCAGCCCCCCCTCGAGGGGGGGGCGAGAGACCCAGTACTTC
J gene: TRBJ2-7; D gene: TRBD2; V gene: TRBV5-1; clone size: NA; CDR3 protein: CASSGLAGSYEQYF; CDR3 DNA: TGCGCCAGCAGCGGGCTAGCGGGGTCCTACGAGCAGTACTTC
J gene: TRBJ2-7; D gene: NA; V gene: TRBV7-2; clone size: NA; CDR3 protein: CASSSAPGTYEQYF; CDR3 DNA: TGTGCCAGCAGCTCCGCCCCCGGAACCTACGAGCAGTACTTC
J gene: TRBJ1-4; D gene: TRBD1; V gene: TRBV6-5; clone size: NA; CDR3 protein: CASSWDRGPNEKLFF; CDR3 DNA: TGTGCCAGCAGCTGGGACAGGGGACCTAATGAAAAACTGTTTTTT